This T cell receptor beta chain stems from a study of blood T cell repertoires in COVID-19. Study-wide background: Spain, Italy and the United States supplied samples that represented acute and convalescent COVID-19. Sample material is recorded as cDNA or gDNA derived from T cells, B-cell-depleted T cells, or PBMCs.

Authors' methods: From reference gene primer amplification, estimates of nucleated cell counts were derived. The table came from immunoSEQ multiplex PCR; TCRdb's copy has only in-frame clones and leaves some out. The V and J calls and clone size are taken from that table; D and trimming were inferred from the DNA. The sample carries around 290,000 clones, around 89% recorded once. J was trimmed by 10 bases and V by 4 bases; bases with no gene match: 6. CDR1 is MGHDK, CDR2 SYGVNS, per germline. The length of the CDR3 is 12 residues. This sequence joins TRBV25-1 and TRBJ1-1, with 7 bases lining up with TRBD1. The receptor's source is a man aged 35 to 55 with acute or convalescent COVID-19. The sequenced sample consisted of peripheral blood. CDR3: CASSVQTGIAFF. The CDR3 region has the DNA TGTGCCAGCAGTGTTCAGACAGGGATAGCTTTCTTT.